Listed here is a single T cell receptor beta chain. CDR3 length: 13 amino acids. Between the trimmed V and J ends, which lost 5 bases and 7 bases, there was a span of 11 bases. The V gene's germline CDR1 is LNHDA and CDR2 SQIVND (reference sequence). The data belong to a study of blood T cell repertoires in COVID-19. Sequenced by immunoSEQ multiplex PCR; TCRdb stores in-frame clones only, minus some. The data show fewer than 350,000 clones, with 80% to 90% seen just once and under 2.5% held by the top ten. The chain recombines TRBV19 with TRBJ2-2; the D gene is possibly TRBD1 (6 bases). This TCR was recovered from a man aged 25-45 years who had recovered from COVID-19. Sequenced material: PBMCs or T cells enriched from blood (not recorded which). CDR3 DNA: TGTGCCAGTAGTTCAAGACAGGTCGGGGAGCTGTTTTTT. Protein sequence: CASSSRQVGELFF. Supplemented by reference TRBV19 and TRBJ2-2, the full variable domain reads DGGITQSPKYLFRKEGQNVTLSCEQNLNHDAMYWYRQDPGQGLRLIYYSQIVNDFQKGDIAEGYSVSREKKESFPLTVTSAQKNPTAFYLCASSSRQVGELFFGEGSRLTVL.